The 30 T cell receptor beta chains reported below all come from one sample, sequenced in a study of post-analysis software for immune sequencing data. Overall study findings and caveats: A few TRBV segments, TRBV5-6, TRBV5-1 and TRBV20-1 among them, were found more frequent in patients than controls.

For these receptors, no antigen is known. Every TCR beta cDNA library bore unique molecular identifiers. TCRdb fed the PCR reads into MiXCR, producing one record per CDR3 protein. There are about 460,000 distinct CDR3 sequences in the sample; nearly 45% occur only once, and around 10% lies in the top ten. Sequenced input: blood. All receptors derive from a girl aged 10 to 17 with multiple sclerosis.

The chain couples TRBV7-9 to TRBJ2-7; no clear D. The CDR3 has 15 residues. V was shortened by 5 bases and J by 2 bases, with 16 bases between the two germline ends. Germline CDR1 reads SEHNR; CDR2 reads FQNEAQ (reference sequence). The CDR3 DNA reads TGTGCCAGCAGCGCGAGTGGAGTGTCAACCTACGAGCAGTACTTC. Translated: CASSASGVSTYEQYF.

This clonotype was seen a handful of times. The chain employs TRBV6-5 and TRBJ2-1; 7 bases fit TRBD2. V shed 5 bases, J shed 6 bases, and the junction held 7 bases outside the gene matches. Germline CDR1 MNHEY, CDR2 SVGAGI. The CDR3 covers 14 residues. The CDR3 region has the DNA TGTGCCAGCAGTCGGCTAGCGGTTTTCAATGAGCAGTTCTTC. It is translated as CASSRLAVFNEQFF.

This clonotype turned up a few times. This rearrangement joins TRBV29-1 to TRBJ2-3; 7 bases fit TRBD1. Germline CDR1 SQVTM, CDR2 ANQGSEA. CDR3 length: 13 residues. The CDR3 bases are TGCAGTACTCGGACAGGAGTATCAGATACGCAGTATTTT. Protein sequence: CSTRTGVSDTQYF.

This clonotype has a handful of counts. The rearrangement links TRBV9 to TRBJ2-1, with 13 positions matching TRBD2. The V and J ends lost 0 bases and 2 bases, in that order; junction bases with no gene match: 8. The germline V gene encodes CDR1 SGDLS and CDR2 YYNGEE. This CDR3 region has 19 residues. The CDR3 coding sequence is TGTGCCAGCAGCGTAGTTGGGACTAGCGGGGAGCACCCCTACAATGAGCAGTTCTTC. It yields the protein CASSVVGTSGEHPYNEQFF.

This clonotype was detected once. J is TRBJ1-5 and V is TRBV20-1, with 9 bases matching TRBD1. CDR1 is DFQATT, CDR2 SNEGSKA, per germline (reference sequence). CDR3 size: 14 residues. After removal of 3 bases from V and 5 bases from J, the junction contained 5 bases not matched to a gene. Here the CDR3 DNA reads TGCAGTGCTAGGGAGGACAGGGGTCATCAGCCCCAGCATTTT. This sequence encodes CSAREDRGHQPQHF.

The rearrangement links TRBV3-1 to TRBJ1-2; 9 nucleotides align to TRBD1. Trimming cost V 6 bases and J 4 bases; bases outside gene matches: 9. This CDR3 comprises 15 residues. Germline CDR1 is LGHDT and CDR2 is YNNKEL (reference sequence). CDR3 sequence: CASSLTATGGYGYTF. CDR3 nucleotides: TGTGCCAGCAGTCTTACGGCGACAGGGGGCTATGGCTACACCTTC.

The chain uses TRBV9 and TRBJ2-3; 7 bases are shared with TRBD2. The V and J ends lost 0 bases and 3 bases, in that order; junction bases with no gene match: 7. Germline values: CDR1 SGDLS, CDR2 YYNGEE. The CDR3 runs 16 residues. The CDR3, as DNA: TGTGCCAGCAGCGTAGGTGGCTGGGAGGGGACAGATACGCAGTATTTT. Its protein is CASSVGGWEGTDTQYF.

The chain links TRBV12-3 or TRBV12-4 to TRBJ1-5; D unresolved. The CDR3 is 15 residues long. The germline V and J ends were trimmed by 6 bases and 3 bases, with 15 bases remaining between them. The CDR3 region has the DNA TGTGCCAGCAGCCTGAGTCGACGGATCAATCAGCCCCAGCATTTT. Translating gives CASSLSRRINQPQHF.

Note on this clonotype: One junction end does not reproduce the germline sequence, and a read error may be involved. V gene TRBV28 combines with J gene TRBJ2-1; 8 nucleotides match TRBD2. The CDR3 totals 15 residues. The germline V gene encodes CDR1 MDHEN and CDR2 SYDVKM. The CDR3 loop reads CASTSAAGAYSEQFF. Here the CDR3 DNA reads TGTGCCAGCACCTCGGCAGCGGGGGCCTACAGTGAGCAGTTCTTC.

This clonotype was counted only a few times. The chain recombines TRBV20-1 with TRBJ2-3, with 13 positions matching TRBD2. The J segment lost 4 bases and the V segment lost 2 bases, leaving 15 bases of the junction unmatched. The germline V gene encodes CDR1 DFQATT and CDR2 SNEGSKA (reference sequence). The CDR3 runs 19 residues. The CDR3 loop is CSARSAGTSGKGGADTQYF. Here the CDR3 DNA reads TGCAGTGCTAGATCCGCCGGGACTAGCGGGAAGGGGGGGGCAGATACGCAGTATTTT.

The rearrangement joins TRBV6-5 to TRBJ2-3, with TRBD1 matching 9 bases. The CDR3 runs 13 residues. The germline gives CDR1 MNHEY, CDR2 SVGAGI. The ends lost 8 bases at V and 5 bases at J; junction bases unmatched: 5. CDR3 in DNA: TGTGCCAGCCGACAGGGGGGTCGAGATACGCAGTATTTT. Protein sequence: CASRQGGRDTQYF.

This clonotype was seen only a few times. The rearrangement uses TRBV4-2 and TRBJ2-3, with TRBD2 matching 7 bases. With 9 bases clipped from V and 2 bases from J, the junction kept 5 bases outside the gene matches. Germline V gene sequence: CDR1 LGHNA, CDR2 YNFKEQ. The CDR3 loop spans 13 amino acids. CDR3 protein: CASNGRPTDTQYF. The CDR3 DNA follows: TGTGCCAGTAACGGGAGGCCCACAGATACGCAGTATTTT.

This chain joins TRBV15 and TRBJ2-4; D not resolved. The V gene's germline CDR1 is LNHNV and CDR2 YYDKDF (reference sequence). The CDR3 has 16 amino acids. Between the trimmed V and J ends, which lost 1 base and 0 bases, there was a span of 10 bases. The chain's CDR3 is CATSRGTIEAKNIQYF. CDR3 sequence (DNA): TGTGCCACCAGCAGAGGAACCATCGAAGCCAAAAACATTCAGTACTTC.

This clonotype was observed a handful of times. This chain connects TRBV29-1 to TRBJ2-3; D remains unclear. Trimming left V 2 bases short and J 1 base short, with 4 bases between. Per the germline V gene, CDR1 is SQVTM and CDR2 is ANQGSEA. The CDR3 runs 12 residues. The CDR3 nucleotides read TGCAGCGTTGAACCCCGCACAGATACGCAGTATTTT. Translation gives CSVEPRTDTQYF.

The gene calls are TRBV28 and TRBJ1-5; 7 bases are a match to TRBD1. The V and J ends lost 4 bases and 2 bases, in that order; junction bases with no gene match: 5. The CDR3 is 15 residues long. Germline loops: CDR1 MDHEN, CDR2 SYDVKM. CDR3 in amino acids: CASSYSDRGNQPQHF. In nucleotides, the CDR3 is TGTGCCAGCAGTTACTCTGACAGGGGCAATCAGCCCCAGCATTTT.

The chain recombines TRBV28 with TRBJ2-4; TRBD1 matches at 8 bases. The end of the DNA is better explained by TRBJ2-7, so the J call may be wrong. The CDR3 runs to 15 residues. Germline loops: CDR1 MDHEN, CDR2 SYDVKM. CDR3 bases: TGTGCCAGCACTCCACCCGGGACAGGCGCCTACGAGCAGTACTTC. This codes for CASTPPGTGAYEQYF.

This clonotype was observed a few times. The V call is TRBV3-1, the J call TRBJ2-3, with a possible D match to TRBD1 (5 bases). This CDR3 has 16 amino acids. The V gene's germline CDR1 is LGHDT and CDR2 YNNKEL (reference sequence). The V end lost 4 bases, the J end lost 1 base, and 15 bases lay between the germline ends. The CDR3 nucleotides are TGTGCCAGCAGCCTCCCGTTTGGGGCGGGCACAGATACGCAGTATTTT. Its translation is CASSLPFGAGTDTQYF.

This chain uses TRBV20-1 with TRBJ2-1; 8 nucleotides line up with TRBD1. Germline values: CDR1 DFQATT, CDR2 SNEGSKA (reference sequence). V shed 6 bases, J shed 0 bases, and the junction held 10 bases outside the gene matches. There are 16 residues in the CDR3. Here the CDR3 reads CSARDRLTSSYNEQFF. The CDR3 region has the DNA TGCAGTGCCCGGGACAGGCTGACAAGCTCCTACAATGAGCAGTTCTTC.

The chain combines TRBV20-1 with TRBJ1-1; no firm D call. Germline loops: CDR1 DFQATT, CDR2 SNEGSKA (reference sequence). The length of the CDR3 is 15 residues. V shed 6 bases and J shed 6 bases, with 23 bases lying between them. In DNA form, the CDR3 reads TGCAGTGCCCCCCCCAGGAATGGGTTGGCTCCTGAAGCTTTCTTT. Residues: CSAPPRNGLAPEAFF.

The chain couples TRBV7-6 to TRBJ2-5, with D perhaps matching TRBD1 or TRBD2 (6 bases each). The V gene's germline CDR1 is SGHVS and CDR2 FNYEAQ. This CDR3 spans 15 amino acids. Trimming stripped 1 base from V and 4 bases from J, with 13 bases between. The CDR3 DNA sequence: TGTGCCAGCAGCTTAGTATACGGAGGGGGAGAGACCCAGTACTTC. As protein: CASSLVYGGGETQYF.

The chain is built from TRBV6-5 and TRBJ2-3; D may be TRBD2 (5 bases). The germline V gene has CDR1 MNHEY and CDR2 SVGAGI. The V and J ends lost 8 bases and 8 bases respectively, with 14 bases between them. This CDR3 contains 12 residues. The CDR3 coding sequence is TGTGCCAGCGGACGGGGAGATGGTACGCAGTATTTT. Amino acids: CASGRGDGTQYF.

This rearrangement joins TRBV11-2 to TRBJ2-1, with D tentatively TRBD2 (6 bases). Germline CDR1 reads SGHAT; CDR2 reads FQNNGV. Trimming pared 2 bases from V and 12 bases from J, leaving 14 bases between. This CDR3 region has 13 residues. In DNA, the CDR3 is TGTGCCAGCAGCTTACCGGCCGGGACTTTGCAGTTCTTC. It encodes CASSLPAGTLQFF.

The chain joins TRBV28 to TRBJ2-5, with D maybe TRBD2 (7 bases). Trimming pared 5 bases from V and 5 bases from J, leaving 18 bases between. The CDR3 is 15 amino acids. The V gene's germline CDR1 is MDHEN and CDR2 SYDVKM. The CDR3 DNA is TGTGCCAGCAGTACCAACGGGGAGGGGGGGGAGACCCAGTACTTC. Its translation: CASSTNGEGGETQYF.

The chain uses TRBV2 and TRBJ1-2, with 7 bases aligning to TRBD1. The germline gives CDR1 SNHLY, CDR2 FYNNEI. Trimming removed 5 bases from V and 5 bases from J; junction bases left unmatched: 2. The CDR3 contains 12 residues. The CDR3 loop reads CASSTTGYGYTF. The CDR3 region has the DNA TGTGCCAGCAGTACGACAGGGTATGGCTACACCTTC.

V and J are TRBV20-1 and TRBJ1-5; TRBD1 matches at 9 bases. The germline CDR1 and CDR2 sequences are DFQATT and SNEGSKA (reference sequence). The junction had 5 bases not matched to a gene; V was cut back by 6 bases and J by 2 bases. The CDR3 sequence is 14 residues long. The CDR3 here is CSARTGGGNQPQHF. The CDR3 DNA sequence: TGCAGTGCAAGAACAGGGGGCGGCAATCAGCCCCAGCATTTT.

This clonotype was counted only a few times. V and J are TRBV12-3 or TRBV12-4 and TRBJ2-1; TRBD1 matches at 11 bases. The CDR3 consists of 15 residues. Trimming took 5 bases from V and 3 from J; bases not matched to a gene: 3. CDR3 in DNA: TGTGCCAGCAGTGGGGGACAGGGGGACTACAATGAGCAGTTCTTC. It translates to CASSGGQGDYNEQFF.

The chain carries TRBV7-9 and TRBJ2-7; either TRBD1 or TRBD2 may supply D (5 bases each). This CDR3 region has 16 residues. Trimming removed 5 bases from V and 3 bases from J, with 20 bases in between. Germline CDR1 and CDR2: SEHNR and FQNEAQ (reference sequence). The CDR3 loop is CASSGTYGVRVYEQYF. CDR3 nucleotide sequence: TGTGCCAGCAGCGGGACCTACGGGGTTCGGGTCTACGAGCAGTACTTC. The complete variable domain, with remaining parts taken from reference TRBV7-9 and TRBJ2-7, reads DTGVSQNPRHKITKRGQNVTFRCDPISEHNRLYWYRQTLGQGPEFLTYFQNEAQLEKSRLLSDRFSAERPKGSFSTLEIQRTEQGDSAMYLCASSGTYGVRVYEQYFGPGTRLTVT.

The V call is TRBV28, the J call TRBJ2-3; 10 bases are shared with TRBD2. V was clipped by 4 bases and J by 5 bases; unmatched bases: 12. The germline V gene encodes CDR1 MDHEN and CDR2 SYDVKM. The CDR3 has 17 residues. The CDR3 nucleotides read TGTGCCAGCAGTTCTAATCTCTGGACTAGCGGTAAAGATACGCAGTATTTT. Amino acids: CASSSNLWTSGKDTQYF.

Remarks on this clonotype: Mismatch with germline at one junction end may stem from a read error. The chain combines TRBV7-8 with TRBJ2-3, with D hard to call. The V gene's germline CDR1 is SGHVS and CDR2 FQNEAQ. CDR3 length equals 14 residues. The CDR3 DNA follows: TGTGCCAGCAGCTTAGCTAGCAGCATAGATACGCAGTATTTT. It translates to CASSLASSIDTQYF.

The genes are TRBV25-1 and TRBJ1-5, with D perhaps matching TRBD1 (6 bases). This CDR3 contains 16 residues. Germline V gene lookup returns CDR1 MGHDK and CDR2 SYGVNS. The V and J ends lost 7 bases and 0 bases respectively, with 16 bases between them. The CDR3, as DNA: TGTGCCAGCAACCGCCCCGGGACACATAGCAATCAGCCCCAGCATTTT. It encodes CASNRPGTHSNQPQHF.